This T cell receptor beta chain is from a study of T-cell reconstitution after alpha-beta-depleted transplantation in children. The CDR3 covers 15 residues. Germline lookup yields CDR1 KGHSH and CDR2 LQKENI. V was pared by 6 bases and J by 1 base, with 15 bases between. Study results and caveats: Reportedly, alpha-beta T cells present about two months post-transplant originated from several hundred expanded clones of graft origin. From newly produced T cells came most of the T-cell counts and diversity one year after transplant. At day 60, the high TCRbeta diversity found in some patients originated from recipient T cells and thymic progenitors that had survived.

Notes on this clonotype: Its antigen is currently unknown.

Construction of the TCRbeta library involved unique molecular identifiers. Using its own MiXCR run on the PCR reads, TCRdb lists one record per CDR3 protein. This table holds just under 350,000 distinct CDR3 sequences, 15% to 20% found once. The J gene is TRBJ1-1, the V gene TRBV18; D is perhaps TRBD1 (6 bases). Material: PBMCs, mostly from graft donor cells, obtained 360 days after TCRalphabeta/CD19-depleted stem cell transplant. The clonotype originates from a male patient aged 2-15 years who had a stem cell transplant for acute lymphoblastic leukemia, so the T cells may come from the graft donor. CDR3 DNA: TGTGCCAGCTCCGGGAGGGGGAAAGGGAACACTGAAGCTTTCTTT. It yields the protein CASSGRGKGNTEAFF.